This T cell receptor (beta chain) was sequenced for a study of response to subunit inactivated influenza vaccine. Study-level findings and limits: After each seasonal influenza vaccination, few new T cells are recruited, the authors suggested.

Each CDR3 protein gets one entry after TCRdb re-called the RT-PCR reads with MiXCR. The table records roughly 290,000 distinct CDR3 sequences, around a fifth of them present only once. This CDR3 spans 14 amino acids. V lost 3 bases and J lost 5, with 11 bases in between. Germline assignment: CDR1 MNHEY and CDR2 SVGAGI. In its sample, this clonotype was seen many times. As yet, its antigen is unknown. This clonotype was sampled from a man between 50 and 75 years old who received an inactivated influenza vaccine. This sequence joins TRBV6-5 and TRBJ2-1, with D perhaps matching TRBD1 or TRBD2 (5 bases each). The sequenced sample was PBMCs from blood, obtained 21 months after vaccination. DNA for the CDR3: TGTGCCAGCAGTTATGGGGGACCGCACAATGAGCAGTTCTTC. Translating it yields CASSYGGPHNEQFF.